Presented here are 6 T cell receptor beta chains from one specimen sequenced in a study of CD8+ T cells in alopecia areata. Treatment described: oral pan-JAK inhibitor, 5-10 mg twice daily. As the sequencing template, cDNA was produced by extracting RNA and reverse transcribing it. Profiling relied on immunoSEQ multiplex PCR, and the TCRdb table lists in-frame clones only, not all of them. This sample carries roughly 250,000 clones, about 60% of them seen once, and the ten largest clones take 0.75% to 0.95%. Sequenced here: CD4+ T cells sorted from blood, sampled around week 53, from a patient treated with tofacitinib. These receptor sequences come from a human donor with alopecia areata.

The genes are TRBV27 and TRBJ2-7; a weak D match, TRBD2 (5 bases). Germline CDR1 reads MNHEY; CDR2 reads SMNVEV (reference sequence). The CDR3 loop spans 14 amino acids. V lost 3 bases and J lost 7, with 16 bases in between. The chain's CDR3 is CASSLVRGFREQYF. CDR3 in DNA: TGTGCCAGCAGTTTGGTCCGGGGTTTTCGGGAGCAGTACTTC.

This clone came up a few times. This chain links TRBV30 with TRBJ1-4; 10 bases agree with TRBD1. Germline values: CDR1 GTSNPN, CDR2 SVGIG (reference sequence). V was clipped by 3 bases and J by 6 bases; unmatched bases: 4. The CDR3 totals 14 residues. As DNA, the CDR3 is TGTGCCTGGAGGCGGGGGACAGGGGATGAAAAACTGTTTTTT. Amino acids: CAWRRGTGDEKLFF.

The V call is TRBV30, the J call TRBJ2-3, with D perhaps assigned TRBD1 or TRBD2 (5 bases each). V dropped 5 bases and J dropped 2 bases, with 8 bases sitting between them. The CDR3 has 12 residues. Germline loops: CDR1 GTSNPN, CDR2 SVGIG (reference sequence). In DNA form, the CDR3 reads TGTGCCTGGGGGACCGTCACAGATACGCAGTATTTT. Translating it yields CAWGTVTDTQYF.

The CDR3 protein is CAGHGGSLTGELFF. DNA for the CDR3: TGTGCCGGCCATGGGGGAAGTCTAACCGGGGAGCTGTTTTTT. V gene TRBV6-6 combines with J gene TRBJ2-2; the D call may be TRBD1 or TRBD2 (5 bases each). Between the trimmed V and J ends, which lost 11 bases and 5 bases, there was a span of 18 bases. Germline V gives CDR1 MNHNY, CDR2 SVGAGI (reference sequence). CDR3 size: 14 residues.

This clone appeared a few times. The chain carries TRBV29-1 and TRBJ2-3; D is tentatively TRBD1 or TRBD2 (5 bases each). Germline CDR1 and CDR2: SQVTM and ANQGSEA. V was cut by 6 bases and J by 6 bases, with 13 bases left in between. The CDR3 is made up of 12 amino acids. As DNA, the CDR3 is TGCAGCGTCGTGAAGGGGACCGATACGCAGTATTTT. Translation gives CSVVKGTDTQYF.

The V call is TRBV9, the J call TRBJ1-5; D not resolved. The CDR3 extends over 13 amino acids. Trimming took 0 bases from V and 7 from J, leaving 8 bases between them. Germline-derived CDR1 and CDR2 are SGDLS and YYNGEE. The CDR3 loop reads CASSVDPLQPQHF. CDR3 DNA: TGTGCCAGCAGCGTAGACCCCCTCCAGCCCCAGCATTTT.